This TCR beta chain is drawn from a study of blood T cell repertoires in COVID-19. Study in general: Material from acute and convalescent COVID-19 was sourced from the United States, Italy and Spain.

Germline values: CDR1 MDHEN, CDR2 SYDVKM. Trimming cost V 5 bases and J 2 bases; bases outside gene matches: 3. The CDR3 spans 14 residues. The authors' processing: Researchers report that nucleated cell counts were estimated from reference gene primer amplification. Generated by immunoSEQ multiplex PCR, the TCRdb table keeps only in-frame clones and is missing some. Clonal size and the V and J genes are those of that table, whereas D and trimming came from the DNA. The sample has 120,000 to 150,000 clones; approximately 84% are singletons. The genes are TRBV28 and TRBJ2-3; 8 nucleotides match TRBD2. The receptor comes from a human donor in a cohort sampled during active COVID-19. Sample: peripheral blood. The chain's CDR3 is CASSNSGITDTQYF. The CDR3 coding sequence is TGTGCCAGCAGTAATAGCGGGATCACAGATACGCAGTATTTT.